These 5 T cell receptor beta chains came from one sample sequenced in a study of blood T cell repertoires in COVID-19. Only in-frame clones appear in the TCRdb table, and some are missing; sequencing was by immunoSEQ multiplex PCR. The repertoire consists of approximately 96,000 clones, with around 96% occurring once and the leading ten covering around 4.2%. Sequences were obtained from peripheral blood. These receptors were collected from a human donor with active COVID-19. The donor label of this sample is uncertain.

The rearrangement joins TRBV18 to TRBJ2-3; 7 bases match TRBD1. The CDR3 is 15 amino acids. The V gene's germline CDR1 is KGHSH and CDR2 LQKENI. The V gene end was trimmed by 3 bases and the J gene end by 0 bases; junction bases not matched to a gene: 3. CDR3 nucleotides: TGTGCCAGCTCACCGAAGACAGGGAGCACAGATACGCAGTATTTT. Translation: CASSPKTGSTDTQYF.

J is TRBJ1-3 and V is TRBV5-1; perhaps TRBD1 as D (6 bases). This CDR3 region has 14 residues. Looked up from germline, CDR1 is SGHRS and CDR2 is YFSETQ. V was clipped by 0 bases and J by 8 bases, with 12 bases between them. The CDR3 loop reads CASSLEPGVDTIYF. CDR3 DNA: TGCGCCAGCAGCTTGGAGCCAGGGGTGGACACCATATATTTT.

The chain employs TRBV18 and TRBJ2-7, with D perhaps matching TRBD2 (6 bases). V lost 3 bases and J lost 5, with 11 bases in between. The germline V gene encodes CDR1 KGHSH and CDR2 LQKENI. The CDR3 spans 13 residues. CDR3: CASSPGTSHEQYF. The CDR3 DNA reads TGTGCCAGCTCACCCGGGACTTCTCACGAGCAGTACTTC. The full variable domain, with the rest looked up from reference TRBV18 and TRBJ2-7, is NAGVMQNPRHLVRRRGQEARLRCSPMKGHSHVYWYRQLPEEGLKFMVYLQKENIIDESGMPKERFSAEFPKEGPSILRIQQVVRGDSAAYFCASSPGTSHEQYFGPGTRLTVT.

This clone showed up just once. The chain has TRBV14 and TRBJ2-2, with a possible D match to TRBD2 (6 bases). Germline V CDR1 and CDR2: SGHDN, FVKESK. The CDR3 runs 16 residues. V was pared by 2 bases and J by 5 bases, with 15 bases between. CDR3 in amino acids: CASSQPGGAQTGELFF. The DNA for the CDR3 is TGTGCCAGCAGCCAACCAGGAGGGGCCCAAACCGGGGAGCTGTTTTTT.

The genes are TRBV7-9 and TRBJ2-1; possibly TRBD1 for D (6 bases). V was clipped by 5 bases and J by 8 bases, with 13 bases between them. The CDR3 consists of 13 residues. Germline V gene sequence: CDR1 SEHNR, CDR2 FQNEAQ (reference sequence). The CDR3 is CASSGQGLDEQFF. The CDR3 nucleotides read TGTGCCAGCAGCGGGCAGGGGTTGGATGAGCAGTTCTTC.